Listed below are T cell receptor beta chains from one sample, sequenced in a study of T cell responses to AZD1222 COVID-19 vaccine. Here immunoSEQ multiplex PCR was the method, and the copy in TCRdb shows in-frame clones only, minus some. The sample consists of 98,000 or so clones, 89% of them appearing once. Material: peripheral blood, obtained on day 0 of AZD1222 vaccination. Receptor source: an adult in good health. Each CDR3 is given with its conserved first and last residue. A D gene is named only where the DNA matches it firmly. Clone size, where shown, is once, few, many, or a class for clones that have expanded.

v_gene	abundance	j_gene	len	d_gene	CDR3nt	CDR3aa
TRBV20-1	once	TRBJ1-2	11	-	TGCAGTGCTCTCAGGGGCGATGGCTACACCTTC	CSALRGDGYTF
TRBV5-5	-	TRBJ1-5	14	TRBD1	TGTGCCAGCAGCCCCACAGGGGGCTTTCAGCCCCAGCATTTT	CASSPTGGFQPQHF
TRBV6-5	-	TRBJ2-7	15	TRBD1	TGTGCCAGCAGGACAGGACAGGAGCAATCCTACGAGCAGTACTTC	CASRTGQEQSYEQYF
TRBV6-8	-	TRBJ1-2	13	TRBD1	TGTGCCAGCAGACTCAGACAGGGGGATGGCTACACCTTC	CASRLRQGDGYTF
TRBV4-1	-	TRBJ2-1	15	-	TGCGCCAGCAGCCAATGGGAAGGGGGGGCCTATGAGCAGTTCTTC	CASSQWEGGAYEQFF
TRBV5-1	few	TRBJ1-4	17	-	TGCGCCAGCAGCTTGGGGCAGGGAGAGGGGCGGAATGAAAAACTGTTTTTT	CASSLGQGEGRNEKLFF
TRBV10-2	-	TRBJ1-1	14	TRBD1	TGCGCCAGCAGTGAGGAGGGGGCGAGCACTGAAGCTTTCTTT	CASSEEGASTEAFF
TRBV3-1/TRBV3-2	-	TRBJ2-5	14	TRBD2	TGTGCCAGCAGCCATAGCGGGGGAAAAGAGACCCAGTACTTC	CASSHSGGKETQYF
TRBV19	-	TRBJ1-4	13	-	TGTGCCAGTACTGAGACAAAAAATGAAAAACTGTTTTTT	CASTETKNEKLFF
TRBV7-9	many	TRBJ2-5	19	-	TGTGCCAGCAGCTTGTACTGGCTAGTGGGGGCCTCGACCCAAGAGACCCAGTACTTC	CASSLYWLVGASTQETQYF
TRBV3-1/TRBV3-2	-	TRBJ2-5	12	-	TGTGCCAGCGGCAGGTACCAAGAGACCCAGTACTTC	CASGRYQETQYF
TRBV5-1	-	TRBJ2-5	14	-	TGCGCCAGCGCTCTTCTAGTGGGTCAAGAGACCCAGTACTTC	CASALLVGQETQYF
TRBV12-3/TRBV12-4	-	TRBJ2-7	13	-	TGTGCCAGCACCAATACGGGGTTTGGAGAGCAGTACTTC	CASTNTGFGEQYF
TRBV5-8	-	TRBJ1-2	17	TRBD1	TGTGCCAGCAGCTTGGCCAGGGACAGAGACGCTAACTATGGCTACACCTTC	CASSLARDRDANYGYTF
TRBV10-3	few	TRBJ2-7	14	-	TGTGCCATCAGTGAGGGGACCGCGTCCTACGAGCAGTACTTC	CAISEGTASYEQYF
TRBV29-1	-	TRBJ1-5	13	-	TGCAGCGTTGCCCCAGGGAGCAATCAGCCCCAGCATTTT	CSVAPGSNQPQHF
TRBV3-1/TRBV3-2	-	TRBJ1-3	15	-	TGTGCCAGCAGCCAAGGGGGGGCGCCTGGAAACACCATATATTTT	CASSQGGAPGNTIYF
TRBV7-3	-	TRBJ2-1	13	-	TGTGCCAGCAGCTTAACGGCCGGCAATGAGCAGTTCTTC	CASSLTAGNEQFF
TRBV7-9	-	TRBJ1-2	15	TRBD1	TGTGCCAGCAGCTACAGGGGTGGGGAATACTATGGCTACACCTTC	CASSYRGGEYYGYTF
TRBV12-3/TRBV12-4	-	TRBJ2-5	13	-	TGTGCCAGCAGTGTCCGACAGCCAGAGACCCAGTACTTC	CASSVRQPETQYF
TRBV7-2	-	TRBJ1-4	17	TRBD1	TGTGCCAGCAGCTTCCAGGGGACAGGGAGGTCTAATGAAAAACTGTTTTTT	CASSFQGTGRSNEKLFF
TRBV10-2	-	TRBJ2-7	14	TRBD2	TGCGCCAGCAAGACTAGCGGGGGGGCCGGAGAGCAGTACTTC	CASKTSGGAGEQYF
TRBV10-3	-	TRBJ2-1	14	-	TGTGCCATCACTCGGACTAGTGGGGGGCTGGAGCAGTTCTTC	CAITRTSGGLEQFF
TRBV3-1/TRBV3-2	-	TRBJ2-7	15	TRBD1	TGTGCCAGCAGCCCCGGGACAGGCGCCCCAAGGGAGCAGTACTTC	CASSPGTGAPREQYF
TRBV12-3/TRBV12-4	-	TRBJ1-2	13	-	TGTGCCAGCAGTTTGGGGCAGAACTATGGCTACACCTTC	CASSLGQNYGYTF
TRBV9	-	TRBJ1-2	13	-	TGTGCCAGCAGCGTAGGGGGTGGGTCCGGCTACACCTTC	CASSVGGGSGYTF
TRBV30	once	TRBJ2-1	15	TRBD2	TGTGCCTGGAGTGTAGCGGGGAGCTCCTACAATGAGCAGTTCTTC	CAWSVAGSSYNEQFF
TRBV7-2	-	TRBJ1-1	14	TRBD1	TGTGCCAGCAGCCCCCAGGGGGAGAACACTGAAGCTTTCTTT	CASSPQGENTEAFF
TRBV30	-	TRBJ2-5	12	-	TGTGCCTGGAGCCCACGCCAAGAGACCCAGTACTTC	CAWSPRQETQYF
TRBV19	-	TRBJ1-1	13	-	TGTGCCAGTAGTATAGGGGCGGCCACTGAAGCTTTCTTT	CASSIGAATEAFF
TRBV27	-	TRBJ1-5	18	TRBD1	TGTGCCAGCAGTTCGTTTACCGGGACAGGGGGTTTGGATCAGCCCCAGCATTTT	CASSSFTGTGGLDQPQHF